This T cell receptor beta chain derives from a study of tumor and adjacent non-tumor tissue in lung cancer (dated by TCRdb to 2016 to 2019). As for the study more broadly: Patients with adenocarcinoma (approximately 12), squamous cell carcinoma (2) and small cell lung cancer (1) were included in the cohort. Some 30 paired specimens, one tumor and one normal lung sample per patient, were profiled by TCRbeta CDR3 sequencing. A total of approximately 130,000,000 productive TCRbeta reads were generated by sequencing, corresponding to an average of about 4.2 million reads per sample. The study compared bulk TCRbeta repertoires from lung tumor tissue and matched distant non-tumor lung tissue of some 14 lung cancer patients. The 15 enrolled patients, of whom around 10 were men and 5 were women, were aged roughly 30 to 80 years and were diagnosed with TNM stage I to III disease. Overall results and qualifications from the work: Neither the sequencing platform nor unique molecular identifiers are mentioned in the methods. The cohort had only approximately 16 patients, and the authors noted that larger samples and more detailed clinical data are needed. TCR diversity (inverse Simpson) was significantly higher in tumor than in normal lung tissue (about 400 vs 180, P = 0.0075, Mann-Whitney U test). Younger patients had significantly higher TCR diversity, and higher tumor TCR diversity was associated with shorter overall and disease-free survival. The top 100 clones made up a significantly larger cumulative share of the repertoire in normal lung than in tumor tissue. Peripheral blood was not sequenced, so blood TCRbeta repertoires in these lung cancer patients were not examined.

RNA was isolated from bulk unsorted tissue, and RNA quality was assessed with a NanoDrop ND-1000 and an Agilent 2100. All donors had newly diagnosed lung cancer, had not received prior chemotherapy, and were admitted for thoracic surgery in China between August and November 2014. Patients with previous radiotherapy or chemotherapy, or with another concurrent cancer, were excluded from the study. Surgical tissue pieces of 1-2 cm3 were preserved in RNAlater solution and stored at -80 °C until use. Remarks on this clonotype: It lacks a known antigen. No conserved phenylalanine or tryptophan is present at the end of the CDR3, so a read error is the likely explanation.

Library creation used multiplex PCR. Sequencing was carried out with an Illumina HiSeq 2500. Following protocols modified from ARM-PCR, the researchers constructed TCRbeta libraries through three rounds of nested PCR with primers (Table S4). Before sequencing, PCR products of 200-500 bp were excised from the gel and purified with the QIAquick gel extraction kit. The original pipeline was this. Trimmomatic was used to clean the reads, FLASH merged the cleaned reads into complete CDR3 sequences, and MiTCR assigned the sequences to V(D)J germline segments. Clonal diversity was calculated as the inverse Simpson's index using VDJtools. In-frame sequences without a premature stop codon were defined as productive reads. TCRdb reprocessed the public reads (quality trimming at Q25 with fastp, clone calling with MiXCR) and kept in-frame beta chains. Rows merge per CDR3 protein into single entries with the most common DNA and genes. TCRdb, not the authors, supplied the V and J calls. The sample profile shows 78,000 or so distinct CDR3 sequences; around 80% of them were found once. The ten largest clones add up to about an eighth of the sample.

The CDR3 is 15 residues long, counting both termini. Kept here is only the CDR3 DNA, which spans 45 bases and is read in frame from base 1. Via the germline V gene (reference sequence), CDR1 is DFQATT and CDR2 SNEGSKA. At the junction V is shortened by 6 bases and J by 0 bases, with 15 bases in between. The TCR comes from a woman between 50 and 59 years old with non-small cell lung cancer. The sequence links TRBV20-1 to TRBJ2-1; the D gene is perhaps TRBD1, from 5 matching bases. The source material was lung tumor tissue. In nucleotides, the sequence is TGCAGTGCAAAAAGACAGTTAATCTCCTACAATGAGCAGTTCATC. Its protein is CSAKRQLISYNEQFI.